This T cell receptor (beta chain) was recorded in a study of Ad26.COV2.S vaccination and SARS-CoV-2 variants. In the study overall: The trial was COV1001 and the donor's arm was Ad26.COV2.S.

This table comes from immunoSEQ multiplex PCR, and its TCRdb copy is limited to in-frame clones, with some not included. This repertoire shows about 440,000 clones, roughly 89% found once; its top ten account for about 13%. Concerning this clone itself: Its antigen is not known.

Treatment specified: some 20 received Ad26.COV2.S at low or high dose, single or two shots; 5 received placebo; per-sample allocation not given. Samples were taken on day 63 after the first vaccine or placebo injection. Cohort 1b enrolled adults aged 18-55 years in Boston. Study results and caveats: Among vaccine recipients, spike-specific TCR breadth exceeded that of placebo recipients. In TCR breadth and depth analyses, total T cell responses may have been underestimated.

The V gene lost 8 bases and the J gene lost 8 bases, with 18 bases spanning the gap. Germline CDR1 and CDR2: MDHEN and SYDVKM. This CDR3 contains 13 residues. The material was peripheral blood, obtained in a trial of Ad26.COV2.S vaccine versus placebo. The receptor was isolated from a person between 18 and 59 years old who received the Ad26.COV2.S COVID-19 vaccine or a placebo. The chain carries TRBV28 and TRBJ1-2, with D perhaps TRBD1 (5 bases). The CDR3 sequence: CASGEGRGRGYTF. CDR3 sequence (DNA): TGTGCCAGCGGAGAGGGGAGGGGTCGGGGCTACACCTTC.